This TCR beta chain is from a study of PD-1 blockade in classical Hodgkin lymphoma. Broader study findings: At baseline, newly diagnosed patients reportedly showed less TCR diversity than healthy donors.

Only in-frame clones appear in the TCRdb table, and some are missing; sequencing was by immunoSEQ multiplex PCR. This sample has nearly 35,000 clones; approximately 90% occur once, and the top ten carry 0.2% to 0.25%. With regard to this clone: Its cognate antigen is unknown.

Germline assignment: CDR1 SGHAT and CDR2 FQDESV (reference sequence). The CDR3 length is 12 residues. V lost 1 base and J 7 bases, leaving 2 bases between the germline ends. Time point described: newly diagnosed, previously untreated cHL patient sample. Magnetic negative selection was used to purify CD4+ T cells from PBMCs that had been thawed. The sample taken for sequencing was CD4+ T cells from blood. The rearrangement links TRBV11-1 to TRBJ1-6; no definite D call. This clonotype was sampled from a human donor with classical Hodgkin lymphoma. This CDR3 is CASSLDNSPLHF. CDR3 DNA: TGTGCCAGCAGCTTAGACAATTCACCCCTCCACTTT.